The clone carrying this T cell receptor (beta chain) has ten or more counts. Its matching antigen is unknown. CDR1 is SEHNR and CDR2 is FQNEAQ in the germline V gene (reference sequence). The CDR3 sequence is 21 residues long. V was pared by 1 base and J by 2 bases, with 30 bases between. In the authors' methods: Sample TCR totals centred on a median of approximately 95,000, ranging roughly 20,000 to 750,000. TCRdb re-called the RACE reads with MiXCR, one entry per CDR3 protein. For this entry, the V and J calls and clone size follow TCRdb and not the study's own pipeline. The sample records about 39,000 distinct CDR3 sequences, about 13% being singletons. Time point specified: patch test 3, about 24 weeks after DPC sensitization. The sample's treatment: therapeutic diphenylcyclopropenone sensitization with weekly scalp DPC. Total RNA was extracted from unfractionated whole blood. The source of the sample is a study of human T cells and chemical hapten exposure. As for the study in general: An area of 2 cm by 2 to 2.5 cm on upper inner arm skin received 2% DPC for sensitization. Across the whole study, which lasted roughly 24 weeks, patients were given diphenylcyclopropenone on the scalp once a week.

The study, taken as a whole, reports: Compared with pre-sensitization or healthy control sets, expanded TCRs clustered more.

The V call is TRBV7-9, the J call TRBJ2-7; either TRBD1 or TRBD2 may supply D (5 bases each). The sample was whole blood, taken in connection with sensitization to the hapten diphenylcyclopropenone (DPC). The clonotype comes from a woman aged 40 to 50 with alopecia areata. Some clones in this sample may be carry-over from other donors' samples. CDR3 coding DNA: TGTGCCAGCAGCTTAGGGGTGTCGGGGCAGCCGGGGTCGGTCGGCCCCTACGAGCAGTACTTC. It yields the protein CASSLGVSGQPGSVGPYEQYF. The full variable domain, its missing parts supplied by reference TRBV7-9 and TRBJ2-7, is DTGVSQNPRHKITKRGQNVTFRCDPISEHNRLYWYRQTLGQGPEFLTYFQNEAQLEKSRLLSDRFSAERPKGSFSTLEIQRTEQGDSAMYLCASSLGVSGQPGSVGPYEQYFGPGTRLTVT.